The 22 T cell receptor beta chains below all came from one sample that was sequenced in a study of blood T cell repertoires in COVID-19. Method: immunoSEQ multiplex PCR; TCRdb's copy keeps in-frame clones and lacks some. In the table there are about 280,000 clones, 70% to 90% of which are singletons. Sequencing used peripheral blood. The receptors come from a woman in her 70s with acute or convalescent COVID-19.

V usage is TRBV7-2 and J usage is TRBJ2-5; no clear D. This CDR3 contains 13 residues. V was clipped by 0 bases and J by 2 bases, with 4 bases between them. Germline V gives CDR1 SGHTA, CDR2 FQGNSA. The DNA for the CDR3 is TGTGCCAGCAGCTTAGCTAGACAAGAGACCCAGTACTTC. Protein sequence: CASSLARQETQYF.

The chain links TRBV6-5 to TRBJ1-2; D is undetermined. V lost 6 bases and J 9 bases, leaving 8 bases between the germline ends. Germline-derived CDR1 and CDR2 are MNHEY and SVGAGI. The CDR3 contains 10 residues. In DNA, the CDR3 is TGTGCCAGCAGGGAGCGGAGCTACACCTTC. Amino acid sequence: CASRERSYTF.

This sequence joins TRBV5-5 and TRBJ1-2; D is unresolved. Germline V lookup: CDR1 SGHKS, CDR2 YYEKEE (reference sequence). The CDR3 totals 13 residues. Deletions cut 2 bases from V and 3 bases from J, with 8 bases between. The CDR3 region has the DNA TGTGCCAGCAGCTTCGACGGAGACTATGGCTACACCTTC. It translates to CASSFDGDYGYTF.

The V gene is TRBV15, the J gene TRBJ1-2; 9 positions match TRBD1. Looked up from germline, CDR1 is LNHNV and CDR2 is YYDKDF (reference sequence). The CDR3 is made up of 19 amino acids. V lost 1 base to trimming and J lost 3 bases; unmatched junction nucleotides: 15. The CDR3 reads CATSRAGGTGRMDHYGYTF. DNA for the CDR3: TGTGCCACCAGCAGAGCAGGGGGGACAGGGAGGATGGACCACTATGGCTACACCTTC.

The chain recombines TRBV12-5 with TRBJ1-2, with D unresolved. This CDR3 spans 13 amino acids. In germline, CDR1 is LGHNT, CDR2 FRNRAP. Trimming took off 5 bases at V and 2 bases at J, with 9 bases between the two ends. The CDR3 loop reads CASGTGVNYGYTF. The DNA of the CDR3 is TGTGCTAGTGGTACCGGGGTCAACTATGGCTACACCTTC.

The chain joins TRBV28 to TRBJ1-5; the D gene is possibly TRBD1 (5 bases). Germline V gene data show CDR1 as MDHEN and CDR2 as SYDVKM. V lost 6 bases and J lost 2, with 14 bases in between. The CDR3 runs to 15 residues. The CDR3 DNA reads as TGTGCCAGCAGCCCCGGGGGTTCTGGCAATCAGCCCCAGCATTTT. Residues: CASSPGGSGNQPQHF.

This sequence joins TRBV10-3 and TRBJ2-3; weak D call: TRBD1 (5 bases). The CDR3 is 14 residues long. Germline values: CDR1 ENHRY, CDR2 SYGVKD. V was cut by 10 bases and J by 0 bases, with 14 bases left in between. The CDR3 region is CATADTSSTDTQYF. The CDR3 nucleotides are TGTGCCACCGCGGACACCTCTAGCACAGATACGCAGTATTTT.

Written as DNA, the CDR3 is TGTGCCAGCTCAGGGGGACAGGGCTCCTACAATGAGCAGTTCTTC. As protein: CASSGGQGSYNEQFF. The chain is built from TRBV18 and TRBJ2-1, with TRBD1 identical over 9 bases. The V gene's germline CDR1 is KGHSH and CDR2 LQKENI. CDR3 size: 15 residues. The ends lost 5 bases at V and 0 bases at J; junction bases unmatched: 2. Full variable domain (remainder filled in from reference TRBV18 and TRBJ2-1): NAGVMQNPRHLVRRRGQEARLRCSPMKGHSHVYWYRQLPEEGLKFMVYLQKENIIDESGMPKERFSAEFPKEGPSILRIQQVVRGDSAAYFCASSGGQGSYNEQFFGPGTRLTVL.

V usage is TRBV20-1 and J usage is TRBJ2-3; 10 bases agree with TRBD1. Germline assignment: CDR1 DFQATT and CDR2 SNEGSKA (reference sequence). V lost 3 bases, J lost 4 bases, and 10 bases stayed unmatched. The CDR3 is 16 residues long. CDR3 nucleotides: TGCAGTGCTAGTGTCTTCGGGACAGGGGATGCAGATACGCAGTATTTT. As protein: CSASVFGTGDADTQYF.

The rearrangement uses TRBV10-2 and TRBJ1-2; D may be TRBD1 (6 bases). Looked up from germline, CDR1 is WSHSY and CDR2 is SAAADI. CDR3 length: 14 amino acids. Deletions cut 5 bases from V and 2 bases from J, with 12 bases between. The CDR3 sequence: CASSRTAENYGYTF. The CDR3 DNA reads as TGCGCCAGCAGTCGGACAGCTGAAAACTATGGCTACACCTTC.

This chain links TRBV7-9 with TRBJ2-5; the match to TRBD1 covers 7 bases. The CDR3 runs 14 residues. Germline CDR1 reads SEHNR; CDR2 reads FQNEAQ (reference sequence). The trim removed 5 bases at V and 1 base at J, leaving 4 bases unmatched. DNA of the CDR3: TGTGCCAGCAGCCTCTGGACAGGCCAAGAGACCCAGTACTTC. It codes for CASSLWTGQETQYF.

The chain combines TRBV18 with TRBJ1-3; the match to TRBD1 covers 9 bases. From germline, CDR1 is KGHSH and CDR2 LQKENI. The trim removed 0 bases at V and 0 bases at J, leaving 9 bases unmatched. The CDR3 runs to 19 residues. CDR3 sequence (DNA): TGTGCCAGCTCACCACCGGGACAGGGACCTTCCGGCTCTGGAAACACCATATATTTT. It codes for CASSPPGQGPSGSGNTIYF.

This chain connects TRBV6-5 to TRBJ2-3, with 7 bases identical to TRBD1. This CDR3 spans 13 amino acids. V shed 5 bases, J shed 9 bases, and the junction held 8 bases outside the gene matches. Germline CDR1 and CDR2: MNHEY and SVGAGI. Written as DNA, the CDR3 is TGTGCCAGCAGTACCATTGACAGGGAGACGCAGTATTTT. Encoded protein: CASSTIDRETQYF.

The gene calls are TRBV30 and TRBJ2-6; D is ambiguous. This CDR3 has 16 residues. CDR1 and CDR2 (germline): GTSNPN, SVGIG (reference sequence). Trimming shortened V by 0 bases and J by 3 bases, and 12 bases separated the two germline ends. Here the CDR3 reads CAWSVWAGIGANVLTF. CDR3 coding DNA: TGTGCCTGGAGTGTATGGGCAGGCATTGGGGCCAACGTCCTGACTTTC.

CDR3 sequence (DNA): TGTGCCAGCAGTTTAGGGGGGGCAGGTTCTCATACGCAGTATTTT. Translating it yields CASSLGGAGSHTQYF. The chain couples TRBV28 to TRBJ2-3, with D possibly being TRBD2 (7 bases). Between the trimmed V and J ends, which lost 2 bases and 7 bases, there was a span of 16 bases. Germline V gene data show CDR1 as MDHEN and CDR2 as SYDVKM. This CDR3 region has 15 residues. Complete variable domain (other parts from reference TRBV28 and TRBJ2-3): DVKVTQSSRYLVKRTGEKVFLECVQDMDHENMFWYRQDPGLGLRLIYFSYDVKMKEKGDIPEGYSVSREKKERFSLILESASTNQTSMYLCASSLGGAGSHTQYFGPGTRLTVL.

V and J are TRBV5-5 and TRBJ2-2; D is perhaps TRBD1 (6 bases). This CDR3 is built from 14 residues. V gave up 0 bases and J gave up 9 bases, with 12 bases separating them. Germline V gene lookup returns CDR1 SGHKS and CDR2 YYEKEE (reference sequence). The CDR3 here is CASSLDTGFWELFF. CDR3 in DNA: TGTGCCAGCAGCTTGGATACAGGGTTTTGGGAGCTGTTTTTT.

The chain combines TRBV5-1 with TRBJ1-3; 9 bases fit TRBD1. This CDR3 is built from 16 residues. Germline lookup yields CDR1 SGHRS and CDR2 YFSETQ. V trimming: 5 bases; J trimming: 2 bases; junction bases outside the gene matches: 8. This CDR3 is CASSKPGQGTGNTIYF. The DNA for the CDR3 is TGCGCCAGCAGTAAACCGGGACAGGGAACTGGAAACACCATATATTTT.

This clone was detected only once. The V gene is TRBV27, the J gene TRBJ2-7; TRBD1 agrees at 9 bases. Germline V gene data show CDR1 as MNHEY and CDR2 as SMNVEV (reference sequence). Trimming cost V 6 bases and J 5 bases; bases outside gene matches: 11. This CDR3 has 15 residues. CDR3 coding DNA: TGTGCCAGCAGGCCGGGACAGGGCCTTTATCACGAGCAGTACTTC. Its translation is CASRPGQGLYHEQYF.

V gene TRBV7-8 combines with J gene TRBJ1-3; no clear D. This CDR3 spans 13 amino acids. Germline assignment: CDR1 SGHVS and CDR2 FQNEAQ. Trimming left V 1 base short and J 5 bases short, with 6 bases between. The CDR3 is CASSLDSRNTIYF. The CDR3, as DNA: TGTGCCAGCAGCTTAGACAGTCGAAACACCATATATTTT.

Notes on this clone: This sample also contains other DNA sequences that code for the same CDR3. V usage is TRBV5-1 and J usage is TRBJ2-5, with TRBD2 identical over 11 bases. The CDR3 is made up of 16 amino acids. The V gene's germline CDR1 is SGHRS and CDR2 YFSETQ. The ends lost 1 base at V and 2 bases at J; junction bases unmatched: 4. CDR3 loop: CASSLSLAGGQETQYF. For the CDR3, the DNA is TGCGCCAGCAGCTTGTCCCTAGCGGGGGGTCAAGAGACCCAGTACTTC.

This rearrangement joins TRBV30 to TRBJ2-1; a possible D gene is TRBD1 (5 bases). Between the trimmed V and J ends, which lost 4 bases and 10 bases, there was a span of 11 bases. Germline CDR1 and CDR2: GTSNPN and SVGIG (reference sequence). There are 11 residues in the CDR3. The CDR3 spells CAWTGSGEQFF. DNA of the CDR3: TGTGCCTGGACAGGGTCTGGGGAGCAGTTCTTC.

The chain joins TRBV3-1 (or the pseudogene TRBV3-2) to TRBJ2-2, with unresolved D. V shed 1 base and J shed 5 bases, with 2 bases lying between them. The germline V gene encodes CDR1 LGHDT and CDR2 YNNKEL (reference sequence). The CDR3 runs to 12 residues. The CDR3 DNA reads TGTGCCAGCAGCCAAGTAACCGGGGAGCTGTTTTTT. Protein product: CASSQVTGELFF.